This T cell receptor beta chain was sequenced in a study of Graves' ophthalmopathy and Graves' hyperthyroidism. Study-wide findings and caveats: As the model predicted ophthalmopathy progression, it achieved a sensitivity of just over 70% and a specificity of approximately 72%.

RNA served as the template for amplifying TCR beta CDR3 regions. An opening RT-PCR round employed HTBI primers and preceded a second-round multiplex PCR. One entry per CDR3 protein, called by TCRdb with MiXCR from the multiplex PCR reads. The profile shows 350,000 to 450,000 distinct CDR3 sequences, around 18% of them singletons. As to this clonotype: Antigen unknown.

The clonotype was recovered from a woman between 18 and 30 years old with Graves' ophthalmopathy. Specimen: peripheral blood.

CDR3 nucleotides: TGTGCCAGCAAAAAACCTCCGGACGACGAGCAGTACTTC. The encoded protein is CASKKPPDDEQYF. V and J are TRBV6-2 or TRBV6-3 and TRBJ2-7; D ambiguous. The germline gives CDR1 MNHEY, CDR2 SVGEGT. CDR3 size: 13 residues. V lost 7 bases and J lost 5, with 15 bases in between.